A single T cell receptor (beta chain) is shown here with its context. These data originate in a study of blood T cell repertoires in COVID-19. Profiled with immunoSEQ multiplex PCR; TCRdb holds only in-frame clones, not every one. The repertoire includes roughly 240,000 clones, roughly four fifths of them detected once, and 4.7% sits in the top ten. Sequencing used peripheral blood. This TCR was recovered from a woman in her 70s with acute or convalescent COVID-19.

The CDR3 region has the DNA TGTGCCAGCAGCTTGGGGGCACTAGCCAAAAACATTCAGTACTTC. Its translation is CASSLGALAKNIQYF. This rearrangement joins TRBV3-1 (or the pseudogene TRBV3-2) to TRBJ2-4; D is perhaps TRBD1 (6 bases). The CDR3 loop spans 15 amino acids. Trimming pared 5 bases from V and 0 bases from J, leaving 11 bases between. CDR1 LGHDT and CDR2 YNNKEL come from the germline V gene (reference sequence).